What follows are 4 T cell receptor beta chains derived from one specimen sequenced in a study of T-cell memory formation after mild COVID-19. TCRdb re-called the 5' RACE reads with MiXCR, one entry per CDR3 protein. This table holds a few hundred thousand distinct CDR3 sequences, approximately 16% found once. The sequencing sample was made of PBMCs or a T cell subset sorted from them (not recorded which). The receptors were gathered from a man aged 18 to 30 who had mild COVID-19 (a few samples of this study predate the infection). Cell type and time point are not known.

CDR3 residues: CASSYSNQDYGYTF. The CDR3 coding sequence is TGTGCCAGCAGTTACTCGAATCAGGACTATGGCTACACCTTC. The chain links TRBV6-5 to TRBJ1-2; no clear D. CDR3 size: 14 residues. The germline V gene has CDR1 MNHEY and CDR2 SVGAGI. V lost 0 bases and J lost 3, with 8 bases in between.

The chain carries TRBV7-2 and TRBJ2-5; 11 nucleotides align to TRBD2. Germline values: CDR1 SGHTA, CDR2 FQGNSA. This CDR3 contains 15 residues. J gave up 0 bases and V 5 bases, and 2 bases lay outside the gene matches. The CDR3 loop reads CASSKGLADQETQYF. For the CDR3, the DNA is TGTGCCAGCAGCAAGGGACTAGCGGACCAAGAGACCCAGTACTTC.

This clonotype was seen only a few times. This chain uses TRBV10-3 with TRBJ2-3, with 10 bases identical to TRBD2. The J segment lost 8 bases and the V segment lost 9 bases, leaving 8 bases of the junction unmatched. The CDR3 has 13 amino acids. Germline V gene data show CDR1 as ENHRY and CDR2 as SYGVKD. CDR3 DNA sequence: TGTGCCATATCTAGCGGGGGCCCACTTACGCAGTATTTT. It translates to CAISSGGPLTQYF.

This sequence joins TRBV10-3 and TRBJ2-7; no firm D call. V was cut by 8 bases and J by 5 bases, with 13 bases left in between. The CDR3 extends over 12 amino acids. Germline V CDR1 and CDR2: ENHRY, SYGVKD. The CDR3 is CAISRAGDEQYV. The CDR3 DNA is TGTGCCATCTCCCGGGCTGGGGACGAGCAGTACGTC.